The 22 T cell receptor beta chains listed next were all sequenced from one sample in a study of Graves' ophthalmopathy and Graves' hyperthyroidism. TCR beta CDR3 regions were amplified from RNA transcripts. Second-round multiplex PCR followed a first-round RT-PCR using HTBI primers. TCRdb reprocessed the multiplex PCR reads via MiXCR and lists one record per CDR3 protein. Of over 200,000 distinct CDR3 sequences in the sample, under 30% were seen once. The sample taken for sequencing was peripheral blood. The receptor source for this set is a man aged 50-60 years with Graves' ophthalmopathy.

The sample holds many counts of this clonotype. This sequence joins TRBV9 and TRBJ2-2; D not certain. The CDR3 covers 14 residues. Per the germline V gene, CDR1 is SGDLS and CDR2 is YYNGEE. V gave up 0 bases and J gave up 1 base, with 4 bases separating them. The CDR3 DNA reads TGTGCCAGCAGCGTAGCCTGGAACACCGGGGAGCTGTTTTTT. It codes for CASSVAWNTGELFF.

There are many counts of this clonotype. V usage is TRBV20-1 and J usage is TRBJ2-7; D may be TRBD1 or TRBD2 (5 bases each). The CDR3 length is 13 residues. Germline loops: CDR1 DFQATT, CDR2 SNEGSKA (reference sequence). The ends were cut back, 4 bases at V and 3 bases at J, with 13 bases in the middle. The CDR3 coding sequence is TGCAGTGCTATTGTCCGAGGGGACTACGAGCAGTACTTC. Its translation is CSAIVRGDYEQYF.

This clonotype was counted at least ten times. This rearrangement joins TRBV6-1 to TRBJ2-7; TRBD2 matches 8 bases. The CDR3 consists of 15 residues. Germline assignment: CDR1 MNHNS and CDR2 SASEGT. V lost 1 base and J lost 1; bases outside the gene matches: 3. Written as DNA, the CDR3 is TGTGCCAGCAGTGAAGGAATAGCGGGATCCTACGAGCAGTACTTC. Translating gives CASSEGIAGSYEQYF.

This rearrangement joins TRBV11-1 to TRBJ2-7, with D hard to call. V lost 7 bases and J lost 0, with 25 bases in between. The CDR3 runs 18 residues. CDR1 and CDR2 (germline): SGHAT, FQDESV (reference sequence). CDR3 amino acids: CASTLITSWAGSSYEQYF. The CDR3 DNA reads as TGTGCCAGCACCCTGATAACGTCGTGGGCAGGAAGCTCCTACGAGCAGTACTTC.

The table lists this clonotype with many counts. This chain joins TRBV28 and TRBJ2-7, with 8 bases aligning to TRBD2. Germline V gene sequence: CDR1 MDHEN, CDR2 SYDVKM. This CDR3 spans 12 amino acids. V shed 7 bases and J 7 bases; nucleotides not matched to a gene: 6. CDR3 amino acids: CASTGGVREQYF. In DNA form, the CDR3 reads TGTGCCAGCACGGGGGGGGTGAGGGAGCAGTACTTC.

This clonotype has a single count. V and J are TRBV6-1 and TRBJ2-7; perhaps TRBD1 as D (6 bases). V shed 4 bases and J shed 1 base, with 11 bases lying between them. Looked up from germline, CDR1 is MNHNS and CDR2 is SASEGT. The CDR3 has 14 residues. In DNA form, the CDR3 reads TGTGCCAGCAGTGCTTCGGGACAATCCTACGAGCAGTACTTC. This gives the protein CASSASGQSYEQYF.

Here the CDR3 DNA reads TGTGCCAGCAGTGACAGGGGAGGAACTGAAGCTTTCTTT. As protein: CASSDRGGTEAFF. The rearrangement joins TRBV7-2 to TRBJ1-1; TRBD1 matches at 8 bases. There are 13 residues in the CDR3. V trimming: 6 bases; J trimming: 5 bases; junction bases outside the gene matches: 5. Germline V gives CDR1 SGHTA, CDR2 FQGNSA.

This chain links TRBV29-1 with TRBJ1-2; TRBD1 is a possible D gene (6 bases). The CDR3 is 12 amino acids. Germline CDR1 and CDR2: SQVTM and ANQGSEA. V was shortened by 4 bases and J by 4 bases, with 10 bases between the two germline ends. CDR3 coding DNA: TGCAGCGTTGGGGGACAACTCTATGGCTACACCTTC. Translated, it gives CSVGGQLYGYTF.

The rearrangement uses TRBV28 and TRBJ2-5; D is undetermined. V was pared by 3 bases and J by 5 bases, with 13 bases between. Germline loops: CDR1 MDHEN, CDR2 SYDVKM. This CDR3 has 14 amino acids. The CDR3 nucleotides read TGTGCCAGCAGTTTCGGGTCACCGGAGGAGACCCAGTACTTC. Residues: CASSFGSPEETQYF.

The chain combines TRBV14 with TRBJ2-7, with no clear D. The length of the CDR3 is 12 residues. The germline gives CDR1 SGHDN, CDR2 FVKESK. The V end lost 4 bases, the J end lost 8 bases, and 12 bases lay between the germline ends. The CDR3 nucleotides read TGTGCCAGCAGCCTTACCGGGCCGCAGCAGTACTTC. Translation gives CASSLTGPQQYF. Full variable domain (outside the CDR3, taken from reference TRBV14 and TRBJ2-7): EAGVTQFPSHSVIEKGQTVTLRCDPISGHDNLYWYRRVMGKEIKFLLHFVKESKQDESGMPNNRFLAERTGGTYSTLKVQPAELEDSGVYFCASSLTGPQQYFGPGTRLTVT.

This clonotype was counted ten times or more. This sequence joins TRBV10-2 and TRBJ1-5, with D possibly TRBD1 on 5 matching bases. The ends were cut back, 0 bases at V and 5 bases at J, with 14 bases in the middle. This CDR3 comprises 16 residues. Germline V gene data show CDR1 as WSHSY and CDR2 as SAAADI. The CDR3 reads CASSESSTGADQPQHF. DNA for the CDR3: TGCGCCAGCAGTGAGTCTAGCACCGGGGCGGATCAGCCCCAGCATTTT.

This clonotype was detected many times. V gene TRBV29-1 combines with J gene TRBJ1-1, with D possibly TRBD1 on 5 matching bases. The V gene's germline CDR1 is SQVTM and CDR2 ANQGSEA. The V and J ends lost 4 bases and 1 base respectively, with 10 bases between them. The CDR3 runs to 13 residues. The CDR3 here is CSVGAGSNTEAFF. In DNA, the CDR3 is TGCAGCGTTGGTGCAGGGTCGAACACTGAAGCTTTCTTT.

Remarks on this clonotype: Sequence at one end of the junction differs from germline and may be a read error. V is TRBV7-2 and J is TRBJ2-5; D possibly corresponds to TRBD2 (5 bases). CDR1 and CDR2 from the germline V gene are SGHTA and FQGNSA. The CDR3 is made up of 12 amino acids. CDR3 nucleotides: TGTGCCAGCAGCTCCTTCGGGCGGGCTATCCACTTC. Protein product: CASSSFGRAIHF.

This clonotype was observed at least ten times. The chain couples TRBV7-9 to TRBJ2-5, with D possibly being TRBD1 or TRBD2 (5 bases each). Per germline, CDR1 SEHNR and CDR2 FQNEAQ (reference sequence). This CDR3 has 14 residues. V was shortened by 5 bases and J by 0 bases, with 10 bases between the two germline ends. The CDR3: CASSAGTYQETQYF. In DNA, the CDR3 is TGTGCCAGCAGCGCAGGGACGTACCAAGAGACCCAGTACTTC. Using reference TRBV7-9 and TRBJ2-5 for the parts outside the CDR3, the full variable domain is DTGVSQNPRHKITKRGQNVTFRCDPISEHNRLYWYRQTLGQGPEFLTYFQNEAQLEKSRLLSDRFSAERPKGSFSTLEIQRTEQGDSAMYLCASSAGTYQETQYFGPGTRLLVL.

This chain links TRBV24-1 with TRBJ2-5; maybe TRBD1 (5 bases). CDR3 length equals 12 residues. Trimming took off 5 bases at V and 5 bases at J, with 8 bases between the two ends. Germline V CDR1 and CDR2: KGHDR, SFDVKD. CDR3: CATSVRVETQYF. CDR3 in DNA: TGTGCCACCAGTGTCAGGGTGGAGACCCAGTACTTC.

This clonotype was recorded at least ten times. The DNA of the CDR3 is TGTGCCAGCAGCTTAGATTTCGTACGGGAGGTATGGGGCGAGCAGTACTTC. As protein: CASSLDFVREVWGEQYF. This chain joins TRBV7-2 and TRBJ2-7; TRBD2 matches 7 bases. The J segment lost 6 bases and the V segment lost 1 base, leaving 15 bases of the junction unmatched. Germline V lookup: CDR1 SGHTA, CDR2 FQGNSA. The CDR3 runs 17 residues.

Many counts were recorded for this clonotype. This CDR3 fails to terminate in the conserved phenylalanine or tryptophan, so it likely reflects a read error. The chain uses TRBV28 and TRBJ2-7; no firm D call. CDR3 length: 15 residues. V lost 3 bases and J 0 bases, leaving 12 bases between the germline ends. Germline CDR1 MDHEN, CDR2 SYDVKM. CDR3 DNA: TGTGCCAGCAGTTTTGCCGACGGAAGCTCCTACGAGCAGTACCTC. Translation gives CASSFADGSSYEQYL.

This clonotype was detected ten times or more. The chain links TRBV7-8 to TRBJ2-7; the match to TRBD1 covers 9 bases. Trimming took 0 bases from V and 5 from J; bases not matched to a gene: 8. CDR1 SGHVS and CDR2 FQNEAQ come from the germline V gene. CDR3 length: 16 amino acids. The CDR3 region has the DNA TGTGCCAGCAGCTTAGCGCGGGGACAGGGTGCAGACGAGCAGTACTTC. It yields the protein CASSLARGQGADEQYF.

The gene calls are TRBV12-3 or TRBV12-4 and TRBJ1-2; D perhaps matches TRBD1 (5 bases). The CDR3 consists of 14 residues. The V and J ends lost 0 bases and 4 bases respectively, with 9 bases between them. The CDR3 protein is CASSLAGPSYGYTF. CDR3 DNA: TGTGCCAGCAGTTTAGCGGGGCCCTCCTATGGCTACACCTTC.

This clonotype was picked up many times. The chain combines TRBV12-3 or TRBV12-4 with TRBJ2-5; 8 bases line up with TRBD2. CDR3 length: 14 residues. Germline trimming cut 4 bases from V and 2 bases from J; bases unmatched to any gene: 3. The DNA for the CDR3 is TGTGCCAGCAGTTGGGGACTAGAGCAAGAGACCCAGTACTTC. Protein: CASSWGLEQETQYF.

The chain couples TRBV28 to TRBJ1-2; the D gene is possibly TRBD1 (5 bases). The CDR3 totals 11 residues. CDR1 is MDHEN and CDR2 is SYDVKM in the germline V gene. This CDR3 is CLSRTNYGYTF. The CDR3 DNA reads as TGTCTATCCAGGACAAACTATGGCTACACCTTC.

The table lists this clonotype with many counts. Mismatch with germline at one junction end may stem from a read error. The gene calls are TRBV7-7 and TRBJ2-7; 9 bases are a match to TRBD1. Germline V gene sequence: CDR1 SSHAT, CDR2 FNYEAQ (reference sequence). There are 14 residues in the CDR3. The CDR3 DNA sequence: TGTGCTAGCAGCTTAGGGACAGGGCTTGACGAGCAGTACTTC. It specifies CASSLGTGLDEQYF.